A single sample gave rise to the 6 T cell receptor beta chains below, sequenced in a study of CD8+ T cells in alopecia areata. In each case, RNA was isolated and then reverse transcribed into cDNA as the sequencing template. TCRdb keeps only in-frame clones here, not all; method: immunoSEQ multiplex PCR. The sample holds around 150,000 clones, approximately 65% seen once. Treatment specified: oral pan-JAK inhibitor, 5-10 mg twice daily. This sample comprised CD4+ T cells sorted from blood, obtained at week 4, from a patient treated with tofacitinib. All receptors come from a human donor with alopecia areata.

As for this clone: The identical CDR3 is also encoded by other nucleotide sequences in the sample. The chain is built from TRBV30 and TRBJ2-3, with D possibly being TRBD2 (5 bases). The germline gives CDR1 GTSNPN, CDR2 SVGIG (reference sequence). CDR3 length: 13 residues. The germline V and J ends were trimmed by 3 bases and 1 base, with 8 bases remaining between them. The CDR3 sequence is CAWRGAGTDTQYF. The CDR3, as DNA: TGTGCCTGGAGAGGAGCGGGCACAGATACGCAGTATTTT. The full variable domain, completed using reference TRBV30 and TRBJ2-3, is SQTIHQWPATLVQPVGSPLSLECTVEGTSNPNLYWYRQAAGRGLQLLFYSVGIGQISSEVPQNLSASRPQDRQFILSSKKLLLSDSGFYLCAWRGAGTDTQYFGPGTRLTVL.

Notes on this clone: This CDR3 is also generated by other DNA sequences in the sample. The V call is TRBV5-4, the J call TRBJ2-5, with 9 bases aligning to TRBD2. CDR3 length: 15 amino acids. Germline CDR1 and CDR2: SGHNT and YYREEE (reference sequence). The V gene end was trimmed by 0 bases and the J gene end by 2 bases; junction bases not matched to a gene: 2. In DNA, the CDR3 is TGTGCCAGCAGCTTGGGACTAGCGGAACAAGAGACCCAGTACTTC. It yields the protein CASSLGLAEQETQYF.

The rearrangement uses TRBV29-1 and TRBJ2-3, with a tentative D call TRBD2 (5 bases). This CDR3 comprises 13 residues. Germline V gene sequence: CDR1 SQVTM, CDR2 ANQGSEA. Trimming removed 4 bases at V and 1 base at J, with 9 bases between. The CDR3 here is CSVVRGGTDTQYF. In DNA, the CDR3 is TGCAGCGTTGTCCGGGGAGGCACAGATACGCAGTATTTT.

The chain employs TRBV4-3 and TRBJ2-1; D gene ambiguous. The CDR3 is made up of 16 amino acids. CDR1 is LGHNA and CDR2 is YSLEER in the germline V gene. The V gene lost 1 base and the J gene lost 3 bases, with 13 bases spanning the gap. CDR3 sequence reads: CASSQALVAIYNEQFF. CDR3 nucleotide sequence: TGCGCCAGCAGCCAAGCCTTAGTCGCCATCTACAATGAGCAGTTCTTC.

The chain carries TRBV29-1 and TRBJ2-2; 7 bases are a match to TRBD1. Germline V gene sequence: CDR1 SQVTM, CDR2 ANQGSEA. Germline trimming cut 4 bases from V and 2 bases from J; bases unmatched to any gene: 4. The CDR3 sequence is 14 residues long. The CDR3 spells CSVARDSNTGELFF. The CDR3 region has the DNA TGCAGCGTTGCGAGGGACAGTAACACCGGGGAGCTGTTTTTT.

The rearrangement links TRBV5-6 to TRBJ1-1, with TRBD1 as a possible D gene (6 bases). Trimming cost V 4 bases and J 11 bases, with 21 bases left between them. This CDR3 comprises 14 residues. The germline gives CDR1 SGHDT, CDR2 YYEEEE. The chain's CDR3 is CASSPGRVQGPAFF. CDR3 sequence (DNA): TGTGCCAGCAGCCCCGGGCGGGTACAGGGCCCGGCTTTCTTT. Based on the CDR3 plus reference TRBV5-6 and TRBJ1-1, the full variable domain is DAGVTQSPTHLIKTRGQQVTLRCSPKSGHDTVSWYQQALGQGPQFIFQYYEEEERQRGNFPDRFSGHQFPNYSSELNVNALLLGDSALYLCASSPGRVQGPAFFGQGTRLTVV.